This T cell receptor beta chain emerged from a study of blood T cell repertoires in COVID-19. Study overall: Acute-phase and convalescent COVID-19 samples originated in the United States, Italy and Spain. T cells, B-cell-depleted T cells, or PBMCs supplied cDNA or gDNA.

The length of the CDR3 is 15 residues. V lost 6 bases, J lost 9 bases, and 12 bases stayed unmatched. CDR1 SGHTS and CDR2 YDEGEE come from the germline V gene. In the source study's methods: Scientists estimated how many nucleated cells there were by amplifying reference gene primers. Method: immunoSEQ multiplex PCR; TCRdb's copy keeps in-frame clones and lacks some. That table is the source of V, J and clone size, and D and trimming were worked out from the DNA. The table includes some 140,000 clones, 70% to 85% detected once. This rearrangement joins TRBV5-8 to TRBJ2-1, with 10 bases aligning to TRBD2. This TCR was recovered from a man aged 55 to 70 with acute or convalescent COVID-19. Material: peripheral blood. CDR3 DNA: TGTGCCAGCAACCTGGTGCTAGCGGGAGTCGGTGAGCAGTTCTTC. Residues: CASNLVLAGVGEQFF.